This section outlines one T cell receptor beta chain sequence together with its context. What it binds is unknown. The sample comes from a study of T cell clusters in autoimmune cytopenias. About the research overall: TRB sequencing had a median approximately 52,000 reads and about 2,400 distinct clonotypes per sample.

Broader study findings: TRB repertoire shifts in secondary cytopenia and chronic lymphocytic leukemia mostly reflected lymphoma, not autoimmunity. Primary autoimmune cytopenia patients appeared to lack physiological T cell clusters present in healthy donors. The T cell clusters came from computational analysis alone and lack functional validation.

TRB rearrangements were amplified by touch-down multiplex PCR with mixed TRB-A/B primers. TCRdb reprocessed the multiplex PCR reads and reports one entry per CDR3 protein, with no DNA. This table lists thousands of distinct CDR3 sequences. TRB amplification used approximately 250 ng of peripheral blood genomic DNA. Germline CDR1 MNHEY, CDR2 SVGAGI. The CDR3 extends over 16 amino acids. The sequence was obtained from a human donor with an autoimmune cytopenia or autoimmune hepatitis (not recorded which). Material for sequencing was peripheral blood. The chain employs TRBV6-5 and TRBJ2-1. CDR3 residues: CASSSLGWSSYNEQFF.